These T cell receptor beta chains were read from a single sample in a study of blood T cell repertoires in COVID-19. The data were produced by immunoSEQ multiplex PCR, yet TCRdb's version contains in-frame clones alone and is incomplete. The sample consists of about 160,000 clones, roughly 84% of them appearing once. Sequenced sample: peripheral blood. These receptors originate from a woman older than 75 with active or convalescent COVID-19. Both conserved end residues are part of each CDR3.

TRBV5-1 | CASSLDDGTGNGYTF
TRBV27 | CASSLEGQRNPSYGYTF
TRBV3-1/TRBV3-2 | CASSQGPDRETLIQYF
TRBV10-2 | CASGAGTAQGF
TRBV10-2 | CASSLGQPPNNEQFF
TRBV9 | CASSVFDDWDSSGNTIYF
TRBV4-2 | CASSQGLVPMNTEAFF
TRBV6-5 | CATRGVGYGYTF
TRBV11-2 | CASSYGHLNNEQFF
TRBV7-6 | CASSLSATSGGFEQFF
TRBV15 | CATSFQATVSTNEKLFF
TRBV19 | CASTDSRSGNTIYF
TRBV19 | CASSAGGLSYNEQFF
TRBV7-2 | CASSLEPGAKNIQYF
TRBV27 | CASSSAKSGLSSGANVLTF
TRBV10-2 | CASSESTPGGNYGYTF
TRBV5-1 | CASSRGLGIQTRGANVLTF
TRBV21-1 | CASSKGNSRTGAGTEAFF
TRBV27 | CASSLRLAGETQYF
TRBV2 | CASRLNRDNNYGYTF
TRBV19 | CASSNGGTDTQYF
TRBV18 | CASSLRQGIDGYTF
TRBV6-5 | CATRQGYNQPQHF
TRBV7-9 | CASSLREGQPQHF
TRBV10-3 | CAISRDSDREKLFF
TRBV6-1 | CASSDTTGGSGAFF
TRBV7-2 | CASRRTGGLEKLFF
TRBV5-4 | CASSPPEGANYGYTF
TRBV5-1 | CASSQGTGSGNTIYF
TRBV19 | CASSIHRESSYEQYF
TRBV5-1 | CASSLDPAGGRVTGELFF
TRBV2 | CASRPTEGGEKLFF
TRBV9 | CASNHRGGDIQETQYF
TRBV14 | CASSQDTDSPLHF
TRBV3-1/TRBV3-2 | CASSHDPPGGAGEQFF
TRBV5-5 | CASSFRPTTGGFSYEQYF
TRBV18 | CASSAKSAGTGAYGYTF
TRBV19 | CASSIGGGRSGGLYGYTF
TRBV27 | CASTRQGAGLSGYTF
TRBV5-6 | CASSLGWTSGGADTQYF
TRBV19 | CASSPDRVKNTGELFF
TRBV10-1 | CASTQGNNSPLHF
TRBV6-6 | CASSPGTGTGELFF